The 16 T cell receptor beta chains below come from one sample, sequenced in a study of control samples from healthy donors and cancer patients. Sequenced by immunoSEQ multiplex PCR; TCRdb stores in-frame clones only, minus some. The sample lists 90,000 to 110,000 clones, roughly 91% occurring once. The sequencing sample was made of blood. These receptors all come from a woman aged 45-65 years in good health.

A single count supports this clone. The chain employs TRBV5-1 and TRBJ1-6, with D unclear. This CDR3 region has 13 residues. Trimming removed 4 bases at V and 8 bases at J, with 10 bases between. Germline CDR1 is SGHRS and CDR2 is YFSETQ. The CDR3: CASSEAEDSPLHF. CDR3 DNA sequence: TGCGCCAGCAGCGAGGCAGAGGATTCACCCCTCCACTTT.

The chain employs TRBV30 and TRBJ1-5, with D uncertain. Trimming stripped 2 bases from V and 3 bases from J, with 8 bases between. Germline CDR1 and CDR2: GTSNPN and SVGIG (reference sequence). The length of the CDR3 is 13 residues. CDR3: CAWSFGPNQPQHF. For the CDR3, the DNA is TGTGCCTGGAGTTTCGGCCCCAATCAGCCCCAGCATTTT.

The J gene is TRBJ2-5, the V gene TRBV27; TRBD2 matches 11 bases. Trimming took 5 bases from V and 5 from J; bases not matched to a gene: 10. The germline V gene has CDR1 MNHEY and CDR2 SMNVEV (reference sequence). The CDR3 has 16 residues. CDR3 DNA sequence: TGTGCCAGCAGTCCTCGACTAGCGGGACAGTGGGAGACCCAGTACTTC. Its protein product is CASSPRLAGQWETQYF.

J is TRBJ2-5 and V is TRBV4-3, with TRBD1 identical over 7 bases. Germline V lookup: CDR1 LGHNA, CDR2 YSLEER. V lost 2 bases to trimming and J lost 5 bases; unmatched junction nucleotides: 14. This CDR3 is 17 amino acids long. DNA for the CDR3: TGCGCCAGCAGCCAACGGTATTGGACAGGCCCCGGGGAGACCCAGTACTTC. Translation: CASSQRYWTGPGETQYF.

The chain joins TRBV7-9 to TRBJ1-1; no reliable D call. This CDR3 has 13 amino acids. V was trimmed by 1 base and J by 4 bases, leaving 7 bases between them. Germline CDR1 reads SEHNR; CDR2 reads FQNEAQ (reference sequence). The CDR3: CASSLEVGTEAFF. DNA of the CDR3: TGTGCCAGCAGCTTAGAAGTTGGCACTGAAGCTTTCTTT.

The V gene is TRBV21-1, the J gene TRBJ1-6. TRBV21-1 is shown as a pseudogene. This CDR3 region has 17 residues. CDR3 sequence: CASSSSNGGGVNSPLHF. DNA for the CDR3: TGTGCCAGCAGCTCCTCGAACGGGGGGGGAGTCAATTCACCCCTCCACTTT.

The J gene is TRBJ2-6, the V gene TRBV30; D not certain. Per germline, CDR1 GTSNPN and CDR2 SVGIG (reference sequence). The germline V and J ends were trimmed by 0 bases and 4 bases, with 10 bases remaining between them. The CDR3 is 15 residues long. The CDR3 bases are TGTGCCTGGAGTGTCTTGAGGACCGGGGCCAACGTCCTGACTTTC. Residues: CAWSVLRTGANVLTF.

V and J are TRBV20-1 and TRBJ2-2, with no clear D. The CDR3 extends over 11 amino acids. The germline gives CDR1 DFQATT, CDR2 SNEGSKA (reference sequence). V was clipped by 5 bases and J by 7 bases, with 8 bases between them. The CDR3 nucleotides are TGCAGTGCTCCGAGTGACGGGGAGCTGTTTTTT. Translated, it gives CSAPSDGELFF.

J is TRBJ1-1 and V is TRBV18; TRBD1 agrees at 7 bases. This CDR3 is built from 14 residues. J gave up 1 base and V 5 bases, and 4 bases lay outside the gene matches. The germline V gene encodes CDR1 KGHSH and CDR2 LQKENI. CDR3 in DNA: TGTGCCAGCTCAATTCGGACAGGGAACACTGAAGCTTTCTTT. Translation gives CASSIRTGNTEAFF.

This rearrangement joins TRBV20-1 to TRBJ1-5, with D maybe TRBD1 (6 bases). Germline V gene sequence: CDR1 DFQATT, CDR2 SNEGSKA (reference sequence). V was clipped by 6 bases and J by 11 bases, with 14 bases between them. This CDR3 is 11 amino acids long. CDR3 in amino acids: CSANTRDTQHF. Written as DNA, the CDR3 is TGCAGTGCCAATACACGGGACACCCAGCATTTT.

This clone was detected only once. The V call is TRBV7-2, the J call TRBJ2-5, with D perhaps TRBD1 or TRBD2 (7 bases each). This CDR3 region has 15 residues. The germline V gene has CDR1 SGHTA and CDR2 FQGNSA. The V and J ends lost 4 bases and 5 bases respectively, with 17 bases between them. The CDR3 is CASSSTRGGSETQYF. The CDR3 DNA follows: TGTGCCAGCAGCTCGACCAGGGGGGGCAGCGAGACCCAGTACTTC.

The rearrangement joins TRBV9 to TRBJ1-1; TRBD1 is a possible D gene (6 bases). CDR3 length: 15 residues. Trimming took off 4 bases at V and 1 base at J, with 14 bases between the two ends. Germline V gene sequence: CDR1 SGDLS, CDR2 YYNGEE. The DNA of the CDR3 is TGTGCCAGCAGCCCCTCGGGGGGCGCGAACACTGAAGCTTTCTTT. It codes for CASSPSGGANTEAFF.

The chain combines TRBV5-4 with TRBJ2-1; 8 bases are shared with TRBD1. This CDR3 is 13 amino acids long. V lost 5 bases to trimming and J lost 7 bases; unmatched junction nucleotides: 5. Germline V gives CDR1 SGHNT, CDR2 YYREEE (reference sequence). Written as DNA, the CDR3 is TGTGCCAGCAGACCACAGGGGGTAAATGAGCAGTTCTTC. It specifies CASRPQGVNEQFF.

This chain connects TRBV3-1 (or the pseudogene TRBV3-2) to TRBJ2-1; either TRBD1 or TRBD2 may supply D (5 bases each). The ends were cut back, 3 bases at V and 3 bases at J, with 12 bases in the middle. Germline V lookup: CDR1 LGHDT, CDR2 YNNKEL (reference sequence). This CDR3 is built from 15 residues. CDR3 protein: CASSQIGESYNEQFF. The DNA for the CDR3 is TGTGCCAGCAGCCAGATAGGGGAGAGCTACAATGAGCAGTTCTTC.

The chain links TRBV19 to TRBJ1-4, with a weak D call TRBD1 (6 bases). The CDR3 loop spans 15 amino acids. The V and J ends lost 6 bases and 0 bases respectively, with 11 bases between them. Per the germline V gene, CDR1 is LNHDA and CDR2 is SQIVND (reference sequence). The CDR3 sequence is CASRGGAATNEKLFF. The CDR3 nucleotides read TGTGCCAGTAGAGGGGGAGCCGCAACTAATGAAAAACTGTTTTTT.

The chain couples TRBV6-2 or TRBV6-3 to TRBJ2-3; TRBD1 matches 10 bases. CDR1 and CDR2 (germline): MNHEY, SVGEGT. The CDR3 spans 16 residues. The J segment lost 4 bases and the V segment lost 4 bases, leaving 8 bases of the junction unmatched. The CDR3 region is CASSWDRGKVPDTQYF. As DNA, the CDR3 is TGTGCCAGCAGTTGGGACAGGGGCAAAGTTCCAGATACGCAGTATTTT.